One T cell receptor beta chain is described in this entry. As yet, its antigen is unknown. The entry originates in a study of T cell repertoires in cytomegalovirus infection. Across the study: CMV epitopes in the study were HLA-C-restricted (recently identified) and HLA-B-restricted (well studied). Indications came from public TCR beta signatures; they pointed to CMV infection and to a matching HLA type.

TCRdb ran MiXCR on the reads and lists one entry per CDR3 protein. Of about half a million distinct CDR3 sequences listed, about 33% are singletons. Germline V gene lookup returns CDR1 MDHEN and CDR2 SYDVKM. The CDR3 length is 17 residues. Trimming shortened V by 6 bases and J by 1 base, and 20 bases separated the two germline ends. Regarding the study as a whole: The ex vivo response was dominated by HLA-C-restricted CMV-specific TCR beta clonotypes. Pooled public TCR beta family frequency picked out CMV carriers with the relevant HLA.

V gene TRBV28 combines with J gene TRBJ2-3, with D possibly being TRBD2 (6 bases). This sequence was found in a human donor in good health (CMV status not recorded). Some clones in this sample may be carry-over from other donors' samples. Sequencing used cultured PBMCs, obtained from culture after CMV antigen stimulation. CDR3 DNA sequence: TGTGCCAGCAGAAGCCGTAACATGTCGGGGGGCACAGATACGCAGTATTTT. Encoded protein: CASRSRNMSGGTDTQYF.